Below are 8 T cell receptor beta chains sequenced from a single sample in a study of low-dose radiotherapy and immunotherapy resistance in tumors. cDNA synthesis used a TRAV/TRBV-specific primer set for both chains. TCR amplification used 20 PCR cycles, a constant-region primer and a V-primer adapter. In TCRdb, the reads were re-called with MiXCR into one record per CDR3 protein. The data show 85,000 to 95,000 distinct CDR3 sequences, roughly 20% seen once. Time point indicated: after trial treatment. Documented treatment: LDRT plus nivolumab, ipilimumab, low-dose cyclophosphamide and aspirin (RACIN trial). Sequences were derived from PBMCs, sampled after low-dose radiotherapy plus immunotherapy. All receptors derive from a female donor with ovarian cancer.

This clonotype has at least ten counts. The chain has TRBV5-4 and TRBJ2-6; D may be TRBD1 (6 bases). The germline V and J ends were trimmed by 0 bases and 7 bases, with 11 bases remaining between them. This CDR3 spans 15 amino acids. Germline-derived CDR1 and CDR2 are SGHNT and YYREEE (reference sequence). The CDR3 bases are TGTGCCAGCAGCTTGGGCACAGGGATTGCCAACGTCCTGACTTTC. Translation: CASSLGTGIANVLTF. Full variable domain (outside the CDR3, taken from reference TRBV5-4 and TRBJ2-6): ETGVTQSPTHLIKTRGQQVTLRCSSQSGHNTVSWYQQALGQGPQFIFQYYREEENGRGNFPPRFSGLQFPNYSSELNVNALELDDSALYLCASSLGTGIANVLTFGAGSRLTVL.

This clonotype was seen just once. The rearrangement links TRBV5-1 to TRBJ2-4; TRBD2 is a possible D gene (6 bases). Trimming took off 4 bases at V and 5 bases at J, with 16 bases between the two ends. Germline lookup yields CDR1 SGHRS and CDR2 YFSETQ. The CDR3 has 15 residues. The DNA for the CDR3 is TGCGCCAGCAGCGGCGGACTAAGAGCAGAAAACATTCAGTACTTC. It yields the protein CASSGGLRAENIQYF.

The chain carries TRBV5-3 and TRBJ2-1; either TRBD1 or TRBD2 may supply D (5 bases each). TRBV5-3 is flagged as an ORF with uncertain function. The V gene lost 8 bases and the J gene lost 1 base, with 19 bases spanning the gap. This CDR3 is 16 amino acids long. The CDR3 sequence is CASPYPGTGSYNEQFF. CDR3 in DNA: TGTGCCAGCCCCTACCCCGGGACGGGGTCCTACAATGAGCAGTTCTTC.

This clonotype was observed many times. This chain joins TRBV19 and TRBJ1-4, with 8 bases matching TRBD1. Germline V gene data show CDR1 as LNHDA and CDR2 as SQIVND (reference sequence). This CDR3 comprises 16 residues. After removal of 3 bases from V and 7 bases from J, the junction contained 10 bases not matched to a gene. The CDR3 loop is CASSILGAGQGEKLFF. CDR3 nucleotide sequence: TGTGCCAGTAGTATCCTCGGGGCCGGACAGGGTGAAAAACTGTTTTTT. The full variable domain, rest sourced from reference TRBV19 and TRBJ1-4, is DGGITQSPKYLFRKEGQNVTLSCEQNLNHDAMYWYRQDPGQGLRLIYYSQIVNDFQKGDIAEGYSVSREKKESFPLTVTSAQKNPTAFYLCASSILGAGQGEKLFFGSGTQLSVL.

This clonotype showed up many times. The chain employs TRBV24-1 and TRBJ1-5; D is unresolved. The CDR3 runs to 13 residues. CDR1 and CDR2 (germline): KGHDR, SFDVKD. Between the trimmed V and J ends, which lost 2 bases and 12 bases, there was a span of 13 bases. CDR3 nucleotides: TGTGCCACCAGTGATTCGAACATGAGCCTCCAGCATTTT. Protein: CATSDSNMSLQHF.

V is TRBV19 and J is TRBJ1-1; TRBD1 agrees at 7 bases. Unmatched junction bases numbered 8, after V lost 5 bases and J lost 8 bases. The CDR3 spans 13 residues. In germline, CDR1 is LNHDA, CDR2 SQIVND (reference sequence). DNA of the CDR3: TGTGCCAGTAGTTCCTCCGACAGGGACGAAGCTTTCTTT. Its protein product is CASSSSDRDEAFF. Drawing the rest from reference TRBV19 and TRBJ1-1, the complete variable domain is DGGITQSPKYLFRKEGQNVTLSCEQNLNHDAMYWYRQDPGQGLRLIYYSQIVNDFQKGDIAEGYSVSREKKESFPLTVTSAQKNPTAFYLCASSSSDRDEAFFGQGTRLTVV.

The chain joins TRBV12-3 or TRBV12-4 to TRBJ2-1; possibly TRBD1 or TRBD2 for D (6 bases each). V was shortened by 6 bases and J by 3 bases, with 15 bases between the two germline ends. This CDR3 spans 15 amino acids. The CDR3 sequence is CASRGGTMGYNEQFF. CDR3 nucleotides: TGTGCCAGCAGGGGCGGGACAATGGGCTACAATGAGCAGTTCTTC.

This chain connects TRBV11-2 to TRBJ2-1; either TRBD1 or TRBD2 may fit D (5 bases each). Germline V lookup: CDR1 SGHAT, CDR2 FQNNGV. The CDR3 has 15 residues. V lost 0 bases to trimming and J lost 15 bases, with 21 bases between them. CDR3 DNA sequence: TGTGCCAGCAGCTTAGATTATAGAGACTACACGAGGGGGTTCTTC. The encoded protein is CASSLDYRDYTRGFF. Filled out from reference TRBV11-2 and TRBJ2-1, the complete variable domain reads EAGVAQSPRYKIIEKRQSVAFWCNPISGHATLYWYQQILGQGPKLLIQFQNNGVVDDSQLPKDRFSAERLKGVDSTLKIQPAKLEDSAVYLCASSLDYRDYTRGFFGPGTRLTVL.